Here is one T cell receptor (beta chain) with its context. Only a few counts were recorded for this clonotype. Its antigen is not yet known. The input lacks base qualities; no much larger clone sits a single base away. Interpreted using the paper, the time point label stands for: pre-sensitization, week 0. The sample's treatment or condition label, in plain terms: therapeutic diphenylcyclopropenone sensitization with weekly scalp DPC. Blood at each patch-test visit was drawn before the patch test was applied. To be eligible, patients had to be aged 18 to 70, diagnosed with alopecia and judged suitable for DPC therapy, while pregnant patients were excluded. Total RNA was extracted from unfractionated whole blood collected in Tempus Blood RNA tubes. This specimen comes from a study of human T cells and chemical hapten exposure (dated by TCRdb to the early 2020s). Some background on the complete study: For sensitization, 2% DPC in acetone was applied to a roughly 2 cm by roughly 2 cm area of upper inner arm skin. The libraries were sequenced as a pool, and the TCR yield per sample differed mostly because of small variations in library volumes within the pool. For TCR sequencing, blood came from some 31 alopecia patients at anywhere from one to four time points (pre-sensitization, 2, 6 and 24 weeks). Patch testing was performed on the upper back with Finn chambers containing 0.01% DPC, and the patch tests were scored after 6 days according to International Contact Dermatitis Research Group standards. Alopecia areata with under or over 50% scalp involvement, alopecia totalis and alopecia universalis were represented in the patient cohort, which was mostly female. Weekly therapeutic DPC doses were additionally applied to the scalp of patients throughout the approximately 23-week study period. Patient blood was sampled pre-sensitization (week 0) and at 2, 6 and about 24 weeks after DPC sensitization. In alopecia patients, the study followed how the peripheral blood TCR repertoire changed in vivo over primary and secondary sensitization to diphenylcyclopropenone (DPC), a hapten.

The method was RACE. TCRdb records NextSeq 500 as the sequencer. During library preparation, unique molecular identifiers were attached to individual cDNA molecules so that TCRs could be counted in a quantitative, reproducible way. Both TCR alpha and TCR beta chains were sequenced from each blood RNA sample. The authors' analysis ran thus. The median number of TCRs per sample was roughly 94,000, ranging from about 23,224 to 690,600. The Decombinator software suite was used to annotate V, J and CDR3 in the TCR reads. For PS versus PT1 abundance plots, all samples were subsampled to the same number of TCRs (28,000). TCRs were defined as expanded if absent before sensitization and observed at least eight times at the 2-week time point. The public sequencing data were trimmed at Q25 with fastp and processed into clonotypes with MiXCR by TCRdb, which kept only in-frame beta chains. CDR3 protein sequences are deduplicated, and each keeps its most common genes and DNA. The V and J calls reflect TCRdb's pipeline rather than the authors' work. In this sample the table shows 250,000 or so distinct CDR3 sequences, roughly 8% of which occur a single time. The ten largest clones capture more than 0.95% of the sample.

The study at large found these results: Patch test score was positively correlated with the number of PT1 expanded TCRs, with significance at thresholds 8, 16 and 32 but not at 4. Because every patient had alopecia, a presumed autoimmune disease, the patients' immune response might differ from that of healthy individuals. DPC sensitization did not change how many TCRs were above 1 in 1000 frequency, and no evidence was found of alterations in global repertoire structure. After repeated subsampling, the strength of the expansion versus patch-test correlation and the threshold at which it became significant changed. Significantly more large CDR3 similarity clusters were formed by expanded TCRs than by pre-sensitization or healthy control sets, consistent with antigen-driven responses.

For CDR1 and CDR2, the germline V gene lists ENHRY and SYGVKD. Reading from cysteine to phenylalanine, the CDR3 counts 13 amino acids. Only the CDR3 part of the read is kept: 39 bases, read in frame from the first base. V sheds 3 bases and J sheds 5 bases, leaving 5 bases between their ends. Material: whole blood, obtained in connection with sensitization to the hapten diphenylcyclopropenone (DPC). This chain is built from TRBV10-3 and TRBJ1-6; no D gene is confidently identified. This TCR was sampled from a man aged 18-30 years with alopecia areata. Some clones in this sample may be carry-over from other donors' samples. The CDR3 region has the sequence CAISDRDNSPLHF. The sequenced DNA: TGTGCCATCAGTGACAGAGATAATTCACCCCTCCACTTT.